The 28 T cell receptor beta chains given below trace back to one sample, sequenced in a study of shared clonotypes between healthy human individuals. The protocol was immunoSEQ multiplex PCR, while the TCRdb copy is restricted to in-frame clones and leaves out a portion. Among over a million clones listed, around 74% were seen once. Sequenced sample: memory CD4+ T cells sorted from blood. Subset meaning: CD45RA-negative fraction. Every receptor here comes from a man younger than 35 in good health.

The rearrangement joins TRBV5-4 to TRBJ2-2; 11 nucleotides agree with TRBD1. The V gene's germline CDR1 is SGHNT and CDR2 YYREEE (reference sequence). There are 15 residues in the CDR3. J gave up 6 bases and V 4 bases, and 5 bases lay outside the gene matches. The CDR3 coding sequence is TGTGCCAGCAGCCTGGACAGGGGGCAGTCCGGGGAGCTGTTTTTT. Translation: CASSLDRGQSGELFF. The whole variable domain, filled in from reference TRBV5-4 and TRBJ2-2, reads ETGVTQSPTHLIKTRGQQVTLRCSSQSGHNTVSWYQQALGQGPQFIFQYYREEENGRGNFPPRFSGLQFPNYSSELNVNALELDDSALYLCASSLDRGQSGELFFGEGSRLTVL.

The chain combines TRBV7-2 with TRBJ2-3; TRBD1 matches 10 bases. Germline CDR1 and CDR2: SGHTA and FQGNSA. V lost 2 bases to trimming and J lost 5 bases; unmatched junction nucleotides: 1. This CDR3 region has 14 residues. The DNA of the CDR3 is TGTGCCAGCAGCTTACGGACAGGGGGAGATACGCAGTATTTT. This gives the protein CASSLRTGGDTQYF.

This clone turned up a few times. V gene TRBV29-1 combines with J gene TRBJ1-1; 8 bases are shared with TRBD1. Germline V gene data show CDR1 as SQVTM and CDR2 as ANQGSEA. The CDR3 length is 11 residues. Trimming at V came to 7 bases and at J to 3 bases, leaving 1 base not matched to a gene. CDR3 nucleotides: TGCAGCGGGACAGGGTACACTGAAGCTTTCTTT. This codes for CSGTGYTEAFF.

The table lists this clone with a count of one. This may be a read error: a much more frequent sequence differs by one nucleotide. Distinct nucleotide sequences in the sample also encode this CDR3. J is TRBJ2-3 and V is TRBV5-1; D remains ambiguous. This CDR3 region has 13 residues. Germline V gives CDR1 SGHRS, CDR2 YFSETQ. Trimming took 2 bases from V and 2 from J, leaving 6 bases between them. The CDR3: CASSFQFTDTQYF. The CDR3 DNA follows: TGCGCCAGCAGCTTTCAGTTCACAGATACGCAGTATTTT. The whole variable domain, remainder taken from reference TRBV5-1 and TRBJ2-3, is KAGVTQTPRYLIKTRGQQVTLSCSPISGHRSVSWYQQTPGQGLQFLFEYFSETQRNKGNFPGRFSGRQFSNSRSEMNVSTLELGDSALYLCASSFQFTDTQYFGPGTRLTVL.

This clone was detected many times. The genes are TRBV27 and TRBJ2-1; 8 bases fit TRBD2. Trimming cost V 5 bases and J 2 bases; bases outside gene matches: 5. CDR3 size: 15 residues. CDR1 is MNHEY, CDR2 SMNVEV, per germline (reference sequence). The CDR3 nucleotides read TGTGCCAGCAGTGCGGGCGGGGGGCCCTACAATGAGCAGTTCTTC. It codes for CASSAGGGPYNEQFF.

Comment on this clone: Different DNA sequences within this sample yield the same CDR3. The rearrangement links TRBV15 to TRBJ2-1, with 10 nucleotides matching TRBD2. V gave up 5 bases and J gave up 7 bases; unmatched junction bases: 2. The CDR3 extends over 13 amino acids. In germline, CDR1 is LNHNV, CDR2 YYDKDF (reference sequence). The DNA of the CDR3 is TGTGCCACCAGCCGGGGACTAGCGAATGAGCAGTTCTTC. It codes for CATSRGLANEQFF.

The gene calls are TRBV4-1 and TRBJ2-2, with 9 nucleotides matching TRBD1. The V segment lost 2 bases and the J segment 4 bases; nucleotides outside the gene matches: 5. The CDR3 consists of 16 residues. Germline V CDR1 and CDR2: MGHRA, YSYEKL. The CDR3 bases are TGCGCCAGCAGCCAACAAGACAGGGGGGGCACCGGGGAGCTGTTTTTT. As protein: CASSQQDRGGTGELFF.

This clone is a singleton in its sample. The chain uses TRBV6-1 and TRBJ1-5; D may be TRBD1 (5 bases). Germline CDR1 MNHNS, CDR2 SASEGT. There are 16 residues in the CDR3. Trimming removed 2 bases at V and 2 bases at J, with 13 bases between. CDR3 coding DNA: TGTGCCAGCAGTGAATTGGCAGGACAAGGCAATCAGCCCCAGCATTTT. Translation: CASSELAGQGNQPQHF.

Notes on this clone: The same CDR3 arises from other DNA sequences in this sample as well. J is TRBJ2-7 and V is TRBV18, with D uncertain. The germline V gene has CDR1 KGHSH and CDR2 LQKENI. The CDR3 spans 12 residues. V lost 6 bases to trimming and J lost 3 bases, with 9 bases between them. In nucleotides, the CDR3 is TGTGCCAGCTCCCCCGGAAACTACGAGCAGTACTTC. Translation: CASSPGNYEQYF.

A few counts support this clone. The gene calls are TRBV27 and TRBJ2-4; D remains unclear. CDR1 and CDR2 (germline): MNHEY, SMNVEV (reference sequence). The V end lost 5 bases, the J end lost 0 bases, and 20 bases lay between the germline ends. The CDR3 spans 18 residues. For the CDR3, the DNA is TGTGCCAGCAGTGAAGATCCTGCCCTGTCCTTAGCCAAAAACATTCAGTACTTC. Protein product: CASSEDPALSLAKNIQYF.

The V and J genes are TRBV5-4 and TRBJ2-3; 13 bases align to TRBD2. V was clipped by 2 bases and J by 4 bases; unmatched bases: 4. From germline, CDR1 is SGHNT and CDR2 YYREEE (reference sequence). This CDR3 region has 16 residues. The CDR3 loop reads CASSFRLAGGSDTQYF. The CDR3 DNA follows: TGTGCCAGCAGCTTCCGACTAGCGGGGGGCTCAGATACGCAGTATTTT.

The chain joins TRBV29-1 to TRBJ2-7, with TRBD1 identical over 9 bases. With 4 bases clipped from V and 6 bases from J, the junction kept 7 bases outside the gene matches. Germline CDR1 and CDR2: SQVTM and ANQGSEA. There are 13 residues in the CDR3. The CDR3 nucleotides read TGCAGCGTTGTAAAGACAGGGGGTTTCGAGCAGTACTTC. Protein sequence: CSVVKTGGFEQYF.

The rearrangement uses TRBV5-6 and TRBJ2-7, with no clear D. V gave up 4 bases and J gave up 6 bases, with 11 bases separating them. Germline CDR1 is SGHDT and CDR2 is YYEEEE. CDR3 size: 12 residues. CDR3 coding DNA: TGTGCCAGCAGCATGTCAGTGGGCGAGCAGTACTTC. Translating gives CASSMSVGEQYF. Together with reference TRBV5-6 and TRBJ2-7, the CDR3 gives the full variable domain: DAGVTQSPTHLIKTRGQQVTLRCSPKSGHDTVSWYQQALGQGPQFIFQYYEEEERQRGNFPDRFSGHQFPNYSSELNVNALLLGDSALYLCASSMSVGEQYFGPGTRLTVT.

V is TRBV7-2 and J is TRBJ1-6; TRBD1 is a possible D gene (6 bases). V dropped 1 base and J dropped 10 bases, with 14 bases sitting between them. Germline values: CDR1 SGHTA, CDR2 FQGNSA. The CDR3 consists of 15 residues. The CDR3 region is CASSLEQGGPSPLHF. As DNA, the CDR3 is TGTGCCAGCAGCTTAGAACAGGGAGGCCCCTCACCCCTCCACTTT.

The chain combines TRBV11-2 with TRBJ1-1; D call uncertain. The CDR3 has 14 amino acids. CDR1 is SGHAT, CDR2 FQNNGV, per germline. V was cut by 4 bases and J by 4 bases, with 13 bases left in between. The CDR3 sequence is CASSYQVEGTEAFF. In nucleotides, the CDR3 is TGTGCCAGCAGCTATCAGGTCGAGGGCACTGAAGCTTTCTTT.

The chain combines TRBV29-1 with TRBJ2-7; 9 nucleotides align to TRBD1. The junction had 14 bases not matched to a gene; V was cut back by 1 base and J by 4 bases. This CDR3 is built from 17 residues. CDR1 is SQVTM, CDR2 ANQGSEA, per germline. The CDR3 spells CSVEVIGVGTGYYEQYF. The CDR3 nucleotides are TGCAGCGTTGAAGTTATAGGGGTCGGGACAGGGTATTACGAGCAGTACTTC.

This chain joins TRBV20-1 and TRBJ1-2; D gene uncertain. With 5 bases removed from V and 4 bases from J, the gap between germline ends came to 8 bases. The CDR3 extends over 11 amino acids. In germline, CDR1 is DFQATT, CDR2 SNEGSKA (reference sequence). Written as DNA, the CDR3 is TGCAGTGCTTCGGGCGCCTATGGCTACACCTTC. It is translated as CSASGAYGYTF.

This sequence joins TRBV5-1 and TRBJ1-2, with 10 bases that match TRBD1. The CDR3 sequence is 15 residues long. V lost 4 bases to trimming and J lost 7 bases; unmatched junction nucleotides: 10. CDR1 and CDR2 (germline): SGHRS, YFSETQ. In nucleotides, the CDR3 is TGCGCCAGCAGCCCGGGGACAGGGGTTCGGAGTGGCTACACCTTC. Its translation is CASSPGTGVRSGYTF.

CDR3 nucleotide sequence: TGTGCCAGCAGCTTAGATTCACCCCTCCACTTT. Translating gives CASSLDSPLHF. The chain uses TRBV7-2 and TRBJ1-6; D remains unclear. The CDR3 is made up of 11 amino acids. In germline, CDR1 is SGHTA, CDR2 FQGNSA. Trimming cost V 1 base and J 8 bases, with 0 bases left between them.

Here the CDR3 DNA reads TGTGCCAGCAGCTCGGGACAGGGGGCAGGGACCCAGTACTTC. Translated, it gives CASSSGQGAGTQYF. The V call is TRBV7-2, the J call TRBJ2-5; 12 nucleotides align to TRBD1. CDR3 size: 14 residues. Germline CDR1 is SGHTA and CDR2 is FQGNSA. The ends lost 4 bases at V and 7 bases at J; junction bases unmatched: 4.

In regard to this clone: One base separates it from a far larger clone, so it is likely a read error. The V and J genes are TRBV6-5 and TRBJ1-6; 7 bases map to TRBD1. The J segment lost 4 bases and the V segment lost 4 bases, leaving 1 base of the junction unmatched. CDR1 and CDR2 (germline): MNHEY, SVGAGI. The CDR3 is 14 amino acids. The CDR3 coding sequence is TGTGCCAGCAGTTCGGGACAGTATAATTCACCCCTCCACTTT. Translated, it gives CASSSGQYNSPLHF.

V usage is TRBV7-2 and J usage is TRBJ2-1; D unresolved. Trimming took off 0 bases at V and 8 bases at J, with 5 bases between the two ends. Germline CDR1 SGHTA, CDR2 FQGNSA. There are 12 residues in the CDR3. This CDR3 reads CASSLAGYEQFF. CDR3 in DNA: TGTGCCAGCAGCTTAGCTGGGTATGAGCAGTTCTTC.

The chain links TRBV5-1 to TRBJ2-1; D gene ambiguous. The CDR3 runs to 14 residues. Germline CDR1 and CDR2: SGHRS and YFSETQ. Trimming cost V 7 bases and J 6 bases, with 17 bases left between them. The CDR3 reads CASSPLASFNEQFF. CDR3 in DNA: TGCGCCAGCTCTCCCCTGGCTAGTTTCAATGAGCAGTTCTTC.

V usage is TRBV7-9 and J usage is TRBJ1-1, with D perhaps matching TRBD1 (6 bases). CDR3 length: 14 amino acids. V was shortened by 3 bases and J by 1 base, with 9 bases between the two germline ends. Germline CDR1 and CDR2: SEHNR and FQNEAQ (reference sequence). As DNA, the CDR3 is TGTGCCAGCAGCTTGAGGGGGGCGAACACTGAAGCTTTCTTT. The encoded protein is CASSLRGANTEAFF. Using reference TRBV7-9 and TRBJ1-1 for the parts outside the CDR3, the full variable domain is DTGVSQNPRHKITKRGQNVTFRCDPISEHNRLYWYRQTLGQGPEFLTYFQNEAQLEKSRLLSDRFSAERPKGSFSTLEIQRTEQGDSAMYLCASSLRGANTEAFFGQGTRLTVV.

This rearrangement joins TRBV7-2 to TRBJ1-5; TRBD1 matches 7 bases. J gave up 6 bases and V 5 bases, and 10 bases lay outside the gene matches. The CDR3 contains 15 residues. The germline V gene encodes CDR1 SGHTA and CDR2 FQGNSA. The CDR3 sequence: CASSPQGGVGQPQHF. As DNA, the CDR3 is TGTGCCAGCAGCCCCCAGGGGGGGGTAGGTCAGCCCCAGCATTTT.

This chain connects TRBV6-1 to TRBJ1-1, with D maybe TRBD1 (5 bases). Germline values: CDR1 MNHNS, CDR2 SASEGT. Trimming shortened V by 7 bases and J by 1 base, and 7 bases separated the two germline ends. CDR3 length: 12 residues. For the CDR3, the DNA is TGTGCCAGCAAACAGGAGAACACTGAAGCTTTCTTT. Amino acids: CASKQENTEAFF.

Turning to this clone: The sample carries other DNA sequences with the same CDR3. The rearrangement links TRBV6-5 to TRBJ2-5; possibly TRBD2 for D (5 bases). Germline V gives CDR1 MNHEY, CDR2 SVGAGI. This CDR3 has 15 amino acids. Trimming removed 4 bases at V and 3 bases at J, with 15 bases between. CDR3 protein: CASSSTGRTEETQYF. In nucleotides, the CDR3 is TGTGCCAGCAGTTCCACCGGGCGGACTGAAGAGACCCAGTACTTC.

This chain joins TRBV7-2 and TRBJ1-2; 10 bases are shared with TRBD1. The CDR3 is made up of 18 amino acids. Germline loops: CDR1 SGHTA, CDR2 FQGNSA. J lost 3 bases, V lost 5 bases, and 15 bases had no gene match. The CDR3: CASSRAGQGRGLDYGYTF. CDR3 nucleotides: TGTGCCAGCAGCCGTGCGGGACAGGGGAGGGGGTTGGACTATGGCTACACCTTC.